The clone carrying this T cell receptor beta chain occurred once. Germline values: CDR1 SGHTA, CDR2 FQGNSA. Trimming took off 1 base at V and 4 bases at J, with 10 bases between the two ends. This CDR3 has 14 residues. Data came from immunoSEQ multiplex PCR; TCRdb stores just in-frame clones and leaves some out. Among 140,000 to 150,000 clones listed, under 95% were seen once. The record originates from a study of control samples from healthy donors and cancer patients. The J gene is TRBJ1-2, the V gene TRBV7-2; D unresolved. Specimen: blood. The sequence was collected from a man younger than 35 in good health. Written as DNA, the CDR3 is TGTGCCAGCAGCTTAGAGGGAGTCTCCTATGGCTACACCTTC. It yields the protein CASSLEGVSYGYTF.